This T cell receptor (beta chain) was profiled in a study of OX40 agonist ivuxolimab in advanced cancers. Notes on this clone: The target antigen is unknown.

Repertoires were generated with immunoSEQ multiplex PCR, while TCRdb's copy carries only in-frame clones and drops some. Among tens of thousands of clones listed, about 89% were seen once. With 3 bases removed from V and 1 base from J, the gap between germline ends came to 19 bases. This CDR3 comprises 17 residues. Germline CDR1 SGHRS, CDR2 YFSETQ. Findings and caveats of the study: Among the nonresponders, some also had low normalized T-cell clonal expansion.

The chain uses TRBV5-1 and TRBJ2-5; TRBD1 or TRBD2 may be the D gene (6 bases each). The clonotype originates from an adult with an advanced solid tumor such as melanoma, head and neck, liver or kidney cancer. The input for sequencing was CD4+ or CD8+ T cells sorted from blood, taken in a trial of the OX40 agonist ivuxolimab. This CDR3 is CASSSGHLQGLQETQYF. As DNA, the CDR3 is TGCGCCAGCAGCTCCGGTCACTTACAGGGACTCCAAGAGACCCAGTACTTC.